This TCR beta chain appears in the sequencing data of a study of cytomegalovirus exposure and HLA in healthy donors. The donors formed part of the roughly 120-subject validation cohort, distinct from the roughly 700-subject first cohort. The CDR3 length is 17 residues. CDR1 is MGHRA and CDR2 is YSYEKL in the germline V gene. The V end was cut by 1 base, the J end by 0 bases, with 12 bases between. Clones were read by immunoSEQ multiplex PCR, and TCRdb kept only the in-frame ones, dropping some. The repertoire holds hundreds of thousands of clones, roughly 88% seen once, with about 0.8% in the top ten. Study-wide results and caveats: Reportedly, diagnosis of cytomegalovirus status by the classifier showed high specificity and sensitivity. Most TCR sequences were seen very rarely across donors, but some public TCRs occurred in many. The study labeled about 160 TCR beta chains cytomegalovirus-associated.

Remarks on this clone: Its specificity is not known.

The specimen was PBMCs. The sequence came from a woman aged 18-29 years in good health and CMV-seronegative. The chain has TRBV4-1 and TRBJ1-4; no clear D. DNA for the CDR3: TGCGCCAGCAGCCAAGGGGCCGGGAGTGCAACTAATGAAAAACTGTTTTTT. The encoded protein is CASSQGAGSATNEKLFF.